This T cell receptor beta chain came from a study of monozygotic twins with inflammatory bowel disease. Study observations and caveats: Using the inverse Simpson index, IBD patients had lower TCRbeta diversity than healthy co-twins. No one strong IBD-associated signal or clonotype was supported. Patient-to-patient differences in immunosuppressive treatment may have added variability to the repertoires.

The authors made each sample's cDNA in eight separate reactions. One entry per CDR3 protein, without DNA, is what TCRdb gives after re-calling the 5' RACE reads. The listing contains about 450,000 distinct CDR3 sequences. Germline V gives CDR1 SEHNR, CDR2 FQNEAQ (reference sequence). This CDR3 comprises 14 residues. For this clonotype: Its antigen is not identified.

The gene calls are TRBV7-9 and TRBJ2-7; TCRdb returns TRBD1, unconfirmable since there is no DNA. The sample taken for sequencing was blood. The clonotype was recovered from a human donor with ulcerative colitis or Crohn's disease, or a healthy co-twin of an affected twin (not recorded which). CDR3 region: CASSYEGERNEQYF.